The present TCR beta chain was sequenced within a study of cytomegalovirus exposure and HLA in healthy donors. The study, taken as a whole, reports: The authors listed approximately 160 TCR beta chains as cytomegalovirus-associated. A few chains tied to CMV proved CMV antigen-specific in vitro. In a later analysis, productive TCRs from donors in an Asian-associated ancestry cluster reportedly carried fewer N-insertions than the cohort mean.

The primer mix had 60 Vbeta and 13 Jbeta primers. TCRdb's table, derived via immunoSEQ multiplex PCR, lists solely in-frame clones and lacks some. Found here are around 180,000 clones, roughly 85% of them singletons; the top ten hold 1%. CDR3 length: 14 amino acids. Trimming removed 3 bases from V and 2 bases from J; junction bases left unmatched: 2. The germline V gene encodes CDR1 MDHEN and CDR2 SYDVKM. In regard to this clone: Antigen: not known.

The TCR sequence derives from a boy under 10 years old in good health and CMV-seronegative. This chain connects TRBV28 to TRBJ2-7; 9 nucleotides align to TRBD1. What was sequenced was PBMCs. The CDR3 DNA follows: TGTGCCAGCAGTTTGACAGGGGGAGCCTACGAGCAGTACGTC. As protein: CASSLTGGAYEQYV.